This T cell receptor beta chain stems from a study of T cells in Graves' hyperthyroidism and ophthalmopathy (dated 2019 in TCRdb). Study-wide context: Peripheral blood samples were taken at initial diagnosis, before any treatment was given. Whether ophthalmopathy could be predicted prospectively was tested in an independent validation cohort made up of 18 to 20 hyperthyroidism patients plus 17 patients who later progressed to ophthalmopathy. After blood sampling, hyperthyroidism patients were treated with methimazole at a starting dose of 30 mg daily, and ophthalmopathy patients were treated with high-dose intravenous methylprednisolone. The roughly 91 discovery patients were randomly split 7:3 into training and test sets. The paper reports TCR Vbeta CDR3 sequencing of over 120 peripheral blood samples: approximately 41 ophthalmopathy, under 85 hyperthyroidism and around 17 progressor patients. In addition, the study compared T-cell repertoires in thyroid tissue and in blood from several Graves' hyperthyroidism patients. To identify TCR V-J signatures that set the groups apart, the researchers used a discovery cohort of more than 95 patients, made up of 40 to 45 with Graves' ophthalmopathy and some 60 with stable Graves' hyperthyroidism. What the work shows at the level of the full study, not this receptor alone: Sample size was not statistically predetermined, and blinding of investigators to group allocation was not performed. In validation, the model predicted progression to ophthalmopathy with approximately 69% sensitivity and 72% to 75% specificity, a median of 6.5 months before onset. Blood samples also contained most of the expanded thyroid clonotypes (frequency above 0.001), which suggests that blood repertoires may reflect thyroid immune responses. Ophthalmopathy was separated from stable hyperthyroidism by a 13 V-J signature model, with about 86% sensitivity and about 84% specificity obtained in cross-validation and 80%/75% obtained in testing.

In the ophthalmopathy patients, disease was moderately to severely active, with a Clinical Activity Score of 3 or more, a NOSPECS grade of 4 or more, and a duration of less than 3 months. Patients with uncontrolled infections, other autoimmune diseases, pregnancy or lactation were excluded. Diagnoses relied on clinical symptoms, serum thyroxine and TRAb, thyroid ultrasound and orbital computed tomography. PBMCs were separated from roughly 10 ml of fresh peripheral blood using Ficoll-Paque density gradient centrifugation. Total RNA was extracted with Trizol reagent, and quality was checked on an Agilent 2100 Bioanalyzer. The CDR3 runs 18 amino acids, cysteine and phenylalanine included. Kept here is only the CDR3 DNA, which spans 54 bases and is read in frame from base 1. The trim is 2 bases for V and 0 bases for J, with a gap of 17 bases between the germline ends. Taken from the germline V gene (reference sequence), the CDR1 and CDR2 loops are GTSNPN and SVGIG.

This clonotype showed up just a few times. What antigen it recognizes has not been identified. No base quality information exists; no much larger clone differs at one position. The TCR beta CDR3 regions were amplified from RNA transcripts. The first round of RT-PCR for the TCR CDR3 was performed with the HTBI primer set and the Qiagen OneStep RT-PCR kit. Libraries were constructed in a second round of multiplex PCR, after which size selection and purification were carried out. Libraries were sequenced paired-end with 100 bp reads on an Illumina HiSeq2000. As for the authors' bioinformatics: Raw data were processed with SOAPnuke, discarding reads with adapters, uncalled bases, mean Phred below 15, or no exact constant-primer or identifier match. High-quality paired reads were merged using COPE v1.2.5, and each unique nucleotide sequence was defined as a clonotype. MiTCR v1.1 was used to align clonotypes to the IMGT TRBV, TRBD and TRBJ reference segments. Analysis was restricted to V-J combinations with a frequency above 0.0001, which covered 99% to 99.2% of repertoires. A TCS score was defined as the ratio of F50 (clonal expansion) to E x V (chaos), with BLOSUM62-based TCRdist applied between CDR3 peptides within each V-J. Welch's t-statistics and random forest reduced roughly 540 V-J features to about 12, which were used in a naive Bayes classifier (R e1071). TCRdb cleaned the public reads at Q25 with fastp, built clones with MiXCR and kept in-frame beta chains. All rows with the same CDR3 protein become a single entry with the most common DNA and genes. TCRdb, not the authors, supplied the V and J calls. Across this sample there are roughly 520,000 distinct CDR3 sequences, with approximately 25% seen only once. Of the sample, 10% to 12% is held by the ten largest clones.

The source is a woman aged 30 to 39 with Graves' ophthalmopathy. The chain joins TRBV30 to TRBJ2-6; no D segment can be confidently identified. The sample taken for sequencing was blood. The CDR3: CAWSIKRYYSSGANVLTF. The nucleotides read TGTGCCTGGAGTATAAAGAGGTATTATAGCTCTGGGGCCAACGTCCTGACTTTC.